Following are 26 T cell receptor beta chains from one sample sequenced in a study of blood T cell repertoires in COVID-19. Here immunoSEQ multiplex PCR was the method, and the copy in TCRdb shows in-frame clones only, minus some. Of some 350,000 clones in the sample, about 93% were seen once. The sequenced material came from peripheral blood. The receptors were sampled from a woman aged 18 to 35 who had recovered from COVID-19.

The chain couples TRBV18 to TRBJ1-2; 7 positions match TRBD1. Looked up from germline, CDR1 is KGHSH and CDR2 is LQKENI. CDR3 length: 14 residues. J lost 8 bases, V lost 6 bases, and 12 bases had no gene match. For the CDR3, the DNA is TGTGCCAGCTCCCGGGACAGAGCCCTCTCCGGCTACACCTTC. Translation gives CASSRDRALSGYTF.

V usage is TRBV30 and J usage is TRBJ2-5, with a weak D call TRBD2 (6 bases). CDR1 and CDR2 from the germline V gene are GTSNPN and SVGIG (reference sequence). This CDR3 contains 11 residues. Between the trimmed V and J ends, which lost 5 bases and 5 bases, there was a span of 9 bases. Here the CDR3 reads CAWSGRETQYF. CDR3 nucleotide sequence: TGTGCCTGGTCAGGGAGGGAGACCCAGTACTTC.

As DNA, the CDR3 is TGCGCCAGCAGCCGAGGACACCAAGGAAACACTGAAGCTTTCTTT. It specifies CASSRGHQGNTEAFF. The gene calls are TRBV4-1 and TRBJ1-1; the D gene is possibly TRBD1 (5 bases). The CDR3 totals 15 residues. Trimming left V 4 bases short and J 2 bases short, with 14 bases between. Germline V gives CDR1 MGHRA, CDR2 YSYEKL.

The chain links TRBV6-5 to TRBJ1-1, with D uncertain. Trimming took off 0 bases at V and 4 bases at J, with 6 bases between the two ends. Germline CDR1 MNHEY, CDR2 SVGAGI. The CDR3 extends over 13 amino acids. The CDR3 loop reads CASSYSEVTEAFF. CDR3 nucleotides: TGTGCCAGCAGTTACTCAGAGGTCACTGAAGCTTTCTTT.

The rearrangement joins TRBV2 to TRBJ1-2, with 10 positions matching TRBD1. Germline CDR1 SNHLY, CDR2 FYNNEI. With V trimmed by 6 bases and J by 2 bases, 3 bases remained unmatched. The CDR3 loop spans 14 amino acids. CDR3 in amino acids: CASRKDRGNYGYTF. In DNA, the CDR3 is TGTGCCAGCAGGAAGGACAGGGGGAACTATGGCTACACCTTC.

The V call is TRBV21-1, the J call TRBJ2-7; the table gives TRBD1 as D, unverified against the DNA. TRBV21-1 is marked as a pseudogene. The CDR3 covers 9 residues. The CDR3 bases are TGTGCCATATGGGACACCTCTTACGTC. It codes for CAIWDTSYV.

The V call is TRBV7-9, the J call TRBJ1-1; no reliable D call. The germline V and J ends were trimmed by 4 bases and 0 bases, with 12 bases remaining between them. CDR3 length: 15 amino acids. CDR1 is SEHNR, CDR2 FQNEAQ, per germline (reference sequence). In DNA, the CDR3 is TGTGCCAGCAGCTACGAACGCGGGATGAACACTGAAGCTTTCTTT. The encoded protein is CASSYERGMNTEAFF.

CDR3 residues: CASSLMTGENTEAFF. The CDR3 DNA reads as TGCGCCAGCAGCTTGATGACAGGGGAGAACACTGAAGCTTTCTTT. The rearrangement links TRBV5-1 to TRBJ1-1, with 8 bases identical to TRBD1. The CDR3 is made up of 15 amino acids. With V trimmed by 1 base and J by 1 base, 3 bases remained unmatched. Germline V gene sequence: CDR1 SGHRS, CDR2 YFSETQ.

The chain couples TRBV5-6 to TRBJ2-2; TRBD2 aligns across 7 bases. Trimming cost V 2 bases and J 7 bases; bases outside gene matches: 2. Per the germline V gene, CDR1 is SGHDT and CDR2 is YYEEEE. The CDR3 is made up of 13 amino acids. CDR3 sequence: CASSFSGNGELFF. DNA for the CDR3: TGTGCCAGCAGCTTCAGCGGGAACGGGGAGCTGTTTTTT.

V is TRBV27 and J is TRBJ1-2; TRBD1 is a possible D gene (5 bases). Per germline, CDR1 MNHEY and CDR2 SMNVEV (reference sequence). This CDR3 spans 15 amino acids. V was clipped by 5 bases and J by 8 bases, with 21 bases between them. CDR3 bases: TGTGCCAGCAGTACAACGCGCTCAGGGCCCACGGGCTACACCTTC. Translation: CASSTTRSGPTGYTF.

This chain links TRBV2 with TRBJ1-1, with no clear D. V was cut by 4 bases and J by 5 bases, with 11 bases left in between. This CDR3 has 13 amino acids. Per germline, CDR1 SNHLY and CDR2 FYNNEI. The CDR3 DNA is TGTGCCAGCAGTGTCTGGGGAGGAACTGAAGCTTTCTTT. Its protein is CASSVWGGTEAFF. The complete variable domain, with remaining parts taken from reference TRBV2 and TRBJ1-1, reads EPEVTQTPSHQVTQMGQEVILRCVPISNHLYFYWYRQILGQKVEFLVSFYNNEISEKSEIFDDQFSVERPDGSNFTLKIRSTKLEDSAMYFCASSVWGGTEAFFGQGTRLTVV.

CDR3 DNA: TGTGCCAGCAGTCGCACCCTACAAGCTTTCTTT. Its protein product is CASSRTLQAFF. The V call is TRBV11-3, the J call TRBJ1-1; no reliable D call. Deletions cut 6 bases from V and 9 bases from J, with 11 bases between. The CDR3 covers 11 residues. CDR1 and CDR2 (germline): SGHNT, YENEEA.

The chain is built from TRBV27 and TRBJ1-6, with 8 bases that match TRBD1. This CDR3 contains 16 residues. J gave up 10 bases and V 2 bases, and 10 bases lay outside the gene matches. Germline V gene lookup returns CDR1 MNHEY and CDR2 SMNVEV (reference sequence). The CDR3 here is CASSLTPGQVGSPLHF. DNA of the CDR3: TGTGCCAGCAGTTTAACACCGGGACAGGTGGGATCACCCCTCCACTTT.

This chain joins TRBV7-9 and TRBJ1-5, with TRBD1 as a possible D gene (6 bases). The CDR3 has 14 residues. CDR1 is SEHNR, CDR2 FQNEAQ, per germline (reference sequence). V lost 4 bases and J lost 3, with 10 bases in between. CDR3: CASSSDRFNQPQHF. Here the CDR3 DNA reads TGTGCCAGCAGCTCGGACAGATTCAATCAGCCCCAGCATTTT.

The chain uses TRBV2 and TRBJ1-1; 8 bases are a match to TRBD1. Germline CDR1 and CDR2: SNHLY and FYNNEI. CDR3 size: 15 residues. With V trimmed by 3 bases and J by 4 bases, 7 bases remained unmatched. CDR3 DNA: TGTGCCAGCAGTGATATAGGACAGGGAGGCACTGAAGCTTTCTTT. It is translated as CASSDIGQGGTEAFF.

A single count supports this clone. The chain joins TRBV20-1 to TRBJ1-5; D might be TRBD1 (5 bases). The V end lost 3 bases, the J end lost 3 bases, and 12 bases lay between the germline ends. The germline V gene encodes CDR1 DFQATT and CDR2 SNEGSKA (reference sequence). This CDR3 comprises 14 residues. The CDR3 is CSASGGAPNQPQHF. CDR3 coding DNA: TGCAGTGCTAGTGGCGGGGCCCCCAATCAGCCCCAGCATTTT.

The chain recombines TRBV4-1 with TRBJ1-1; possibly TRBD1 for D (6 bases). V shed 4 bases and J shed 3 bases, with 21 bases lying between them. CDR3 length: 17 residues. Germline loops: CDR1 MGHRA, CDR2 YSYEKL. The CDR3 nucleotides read TGCGCCAGCAGCCGCTTAAAATCCCGGACAGTTCACACTGAAGCTTTCTTT. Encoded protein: CASSRLKSRTVHTEAFF.

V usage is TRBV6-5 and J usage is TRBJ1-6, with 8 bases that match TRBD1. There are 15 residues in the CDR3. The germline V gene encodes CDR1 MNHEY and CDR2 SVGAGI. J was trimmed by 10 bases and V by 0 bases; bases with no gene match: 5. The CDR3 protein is CASSYSDRVGSPLHF. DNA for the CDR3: TGTGCCAGCAGTTACTCGGACAGGGTTGGCTCACCCCTCCACTTT.

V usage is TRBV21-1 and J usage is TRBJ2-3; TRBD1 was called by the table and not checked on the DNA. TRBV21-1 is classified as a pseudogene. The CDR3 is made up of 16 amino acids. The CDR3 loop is CASSSQGALGTDTQYF. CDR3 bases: TGTGCCAGCAGCAGTCAGGGGGCGTTGGGCACAGATACGCAGTATTTT.

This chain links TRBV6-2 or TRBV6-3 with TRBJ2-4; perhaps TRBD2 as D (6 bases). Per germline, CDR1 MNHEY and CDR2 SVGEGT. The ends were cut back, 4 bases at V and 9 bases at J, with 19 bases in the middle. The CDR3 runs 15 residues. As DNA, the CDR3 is TGTGCCAGCAGTTTTCCGGGAGCCACAACCGGCATTCAGTACTTC. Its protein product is CASSFPGATTGIQYF.

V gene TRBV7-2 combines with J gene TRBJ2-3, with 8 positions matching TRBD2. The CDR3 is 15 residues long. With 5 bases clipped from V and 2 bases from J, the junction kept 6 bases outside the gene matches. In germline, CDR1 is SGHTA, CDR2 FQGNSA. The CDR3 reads CASSPGLGYTDTQYF. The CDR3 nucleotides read TGTGCCAGCAGCCCGGGACTAGGATACACAGATACGCAGTATTTT.

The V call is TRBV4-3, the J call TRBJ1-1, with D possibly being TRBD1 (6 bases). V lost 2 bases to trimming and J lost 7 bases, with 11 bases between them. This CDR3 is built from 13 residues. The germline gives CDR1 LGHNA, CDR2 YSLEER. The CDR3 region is CASSQLPGVEAFF. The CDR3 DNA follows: TGCGCCAGCAGCCAACTCCCAGGGGTTGAAGCTTTCTTT.

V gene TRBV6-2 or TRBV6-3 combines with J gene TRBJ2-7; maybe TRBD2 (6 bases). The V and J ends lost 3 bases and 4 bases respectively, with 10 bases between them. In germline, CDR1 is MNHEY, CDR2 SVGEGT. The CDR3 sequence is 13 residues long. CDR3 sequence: CASSYGGRYEQYV. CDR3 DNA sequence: TGTGCCAGCAGTTATGGGGGGAGGTACGAGCAGTACGTC.

CDR3 sequence reads: CASSPDTDRVGKTQYF. The CDR3 nucleotides are TGTGCCAGCAGCCCTGATACCGACAGGGTAGGCAAGACCCAGTACTTC. The chain is built from TRBV5-6 and TRBJ2-5, with TRBD1 identical over 7 bases. This CDR3 comprises 16 residues. V shed 4 bases and J 6 bases; nucleotides not matched to a gene: 15. From germline, CDR1 is SGHDT and CDR2 YYEEEE.

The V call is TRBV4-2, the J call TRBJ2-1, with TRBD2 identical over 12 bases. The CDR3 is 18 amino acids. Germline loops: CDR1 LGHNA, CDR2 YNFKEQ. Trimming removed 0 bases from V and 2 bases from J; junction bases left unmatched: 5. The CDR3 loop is CASSQDSSGRAPYNEQFF. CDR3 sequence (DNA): TGTGCCAGCAGCCAAGATTCTAGCGGGAGGGCCCCCTACAATGAGCAGTTCTTC.

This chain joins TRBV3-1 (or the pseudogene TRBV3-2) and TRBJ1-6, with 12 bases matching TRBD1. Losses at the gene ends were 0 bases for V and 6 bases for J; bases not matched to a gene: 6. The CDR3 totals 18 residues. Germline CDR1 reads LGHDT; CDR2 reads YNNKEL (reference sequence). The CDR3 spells CASSQEGQGASFNSPLHF. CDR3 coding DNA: TGTGCCAGCAGCCAAGAGGGACAGGGGGCGTCTTTTAATTCACCCCTCCACTTT.